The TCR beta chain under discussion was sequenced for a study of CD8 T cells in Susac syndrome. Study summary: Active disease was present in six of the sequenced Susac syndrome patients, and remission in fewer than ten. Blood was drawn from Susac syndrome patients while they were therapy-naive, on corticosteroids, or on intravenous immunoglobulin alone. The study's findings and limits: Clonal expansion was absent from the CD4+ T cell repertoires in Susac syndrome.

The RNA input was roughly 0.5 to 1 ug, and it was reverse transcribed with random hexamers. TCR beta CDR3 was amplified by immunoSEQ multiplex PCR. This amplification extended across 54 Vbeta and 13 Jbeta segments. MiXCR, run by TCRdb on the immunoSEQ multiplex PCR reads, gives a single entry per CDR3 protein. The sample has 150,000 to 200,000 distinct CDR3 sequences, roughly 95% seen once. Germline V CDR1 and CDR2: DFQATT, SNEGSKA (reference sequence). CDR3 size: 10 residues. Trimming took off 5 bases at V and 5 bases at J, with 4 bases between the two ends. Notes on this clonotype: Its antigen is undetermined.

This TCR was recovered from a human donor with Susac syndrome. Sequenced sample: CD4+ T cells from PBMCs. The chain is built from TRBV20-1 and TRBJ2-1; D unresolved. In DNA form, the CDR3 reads TGCAGTGCTTTTCACAATGAGCAGTTCTTC. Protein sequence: CSAFHNEQFF.